The 20 T cell receptor beta chains in this list originate from one sample, sequenced in a study of T cells in Graves' hyperthyroidism and ophthalmopathy. It was RNA transcripts that yielded the amplified TCR beta CDR3 regions. RT-PCR in the first round (using the HTBI primer set) targeted the TCR CDR3. TCRdb redid the calling of the multiplex PCR reads with MiXCR, one entry per CDR3 protein. The sample holds approximately 400,000 distinct CDR3 sequences, approximately 14% seen once. The sample consisted of blood. Receptors originate from a woman younger than 45 with Graves' ophthalmopathy.

The V call is TRBV2, the J call TRBJ2-3; 7 bases fit TRBD1. V gave up 3 bases and J gave up 6 bases; unmatched junction bases: 9. Germline values: CDR1 SNHLY, CDR2 FYNNEI. CDR3 length: 15 residues. As DNA, the CDR3 is TGTGCCAGCAGTGAGACTACGACAGGGACGGATACGCAGTATTTT. This sequence encodes CASSETTTGTDTQYF.

In this sample, this clonotype turned up many times. V gene TRBV7-8 combines with J gene TRBJ1-1; 8 nucleotides line up with TRBD1. J gave up 3 bases and V 5 bases, and 5 bases lay outside the gene matches. The CDR3 has 14 residues. Looked up from germline, CDR1 is SGHVS and CDR2 is FQNEAQ. This chain's CDR3 is CASSRDRKDTEAFF. In nucleotides, the CDR3 is TGTGCCAGCAGCCGGGACAGGAAAGACACTGAAGCTTTCTTT.

Worth noting for this clonotype: Because the CDR3 is missing its conserved closing phenylalanine or tryptophan, this is likely a read error. The rearrangement links TRBV18 to TRBJ1-1, with 9 nucleotides matching TRBD1. CDR1 and CDR2 from the germline V gene are KGHSH and LQKENI. After removal of 5 bases from V and 1 base from J, the junction contained 11 bases not matched to a gene. The CDR3 is 17 amino acids. The CDR3 coding sequence is TGTGCCAGCTCAGTCCCGGGACAGGGCCTTGCGAACACTGAAGCTTTCCTT. Translation: CASSVPGQGLANTEAFL.

This clonotype was seen at least ten times. The rearrangement links TRBV11-2 to TRBJ1-2; 10 nucleotides match TRBD1. Germline V CDR1 and CDR2: SGHAT, FQNNGV. The CDR3 sequence is 14 residues long. V was pared by 6 bases and J by 7 bases, with 8 bases of the junction left unmatched. DNA for the CDR3: TGTGCCAGCAGTACAGACAGGGGGCTTGTTGGCTACACCTTC. This gives the protein CASSTDRGLVGYTF.

This clonotype was counted ten times or more. This rearrangement joins TRBV20-1 to TRBJ1-1; D not certain. The germline CDR1 and CDR2 sequences are DFQATT and SNEGSKA (reference sequence). The length of the CDR3 is 14 residues. V was trimmed by 0 bases and J by 0 bases, leaving 8 bases between them. The CDR3 protein is CSARDMALNTEAFF. DNA for the CDR3: TGCAGTGCTAGAGATATGGCCCTGAACACTGAAGCTTTCTTT.

This clonotype was seen many times. This rearrangement joins TRBV30 to TRBJ2-1; TRBD1 is a possible D gene (6 bases). This CDR3 contains 11 residues. The germline V and J ends were trimmed by 5 bases and 4 bases, with 6 bases remaining between them. Germline CDR1 GTSNPN, CDR2 SVGIG (reference sequence). Here the CDR3 reads CAWDRYNEQFF. CDR3 nucleotides: TGTGCCTGGGACAGGTACAATGAGCAGTTCTTC.

This clonotype was counted many times. The chain has TRBV2 and TRBJ1-5, with 7 bases aligning to TRBD1. Germline lookup yields CDR1 SNHLY and CDR2 FYNNEI. The CDR3 length is 14 residues. V lost 5 bases and J lost 3; bases outside the gene matches: 4. As DNA, the CDR3 is TGTGCCAGCAGTTACAGGGGACTCAATCAGCCCCAGCATTTT. Translation gives CASSYRGLNQPQHF.

There are many counts of this clonotype. The rearrangement joins TRBV20-1 to TRBJ1-1; perhaps TRBD1 as D (6 bases). This CDR3 has 16 amino acids. Trimming left V 3 bases short and J 3 bases short, with 20 bases between. Germline-derived CDR1 and CDR2 are DFQATT and SNEGSKA (reference sequence). This CDR3 is CSARRAKDRKDTEAFF. The CDR3 DNA is TGCAGTGCTAGGAGGGCGAAAGACAGGAAGGACACTGAAGCTTTCTTT.

This clonotype was observed at least ten times. The chain carries TRBV6-1 and TRBJ2-1; 13 bases map to TRBD2. Unmatched junction bases numbered 2, after V lost 8 bases and J lost 4 bases. Germline CDR1 reads MNHNS; CDR2 reads SASEGT. The CDR3 loop spans 14 amino acids. CDR3 DNA sequence: TGTGCCAGCGGGGGACTAGCGGGGTACAATGAGCAGTTCTTC. Residues: CASGGLAGYNEQFF.

This chain uses TRBV19 with TRBJ1-5, with D uncertain. Germline CDR1 and CDR2: LNHDA and SQIVND (reference sequence). The CDR3 totals 15 residues. Trimming took off 3 bases at V and 3 bases at J, with 12 bases between the two ends. Here the CDR3 reads CASSMSGGYNQPQHF. CDR3 sequence (DNA): TGTGCCAGTAGTATGTCAGGAGGGTACAATCAGCCCCAGCATTTT. Based on the CDR3 plus reference TRBV19 and TRBJ1-5, the full variable domain is DGGITQSPKYLFRKEGQNVTLSCEQNLNHDAMYWYRQDPGQGLRLIYYSQIVNDFQKGDIAEGYSVSREKKESFPLTVTSAQKNPTAFYLCASSMSGGYNQPQHFGDGTRLSIL.

About this clonotype: One base away lies a much larger clone, so this may be a sequencing read error. V and J are TRBV7-2 and TRBJ1-1, with D possibly TRBD1 on 6 matching bases. Trimming removed 5 bases at V and 0 bases at J, with 10 bases between. This CDR3 contains 14 residues. Germline V gene sequence: CDR1 SGHTA, CDR2 FQGNSA. CDR3: CASSTAGVNTEAFF. In DNA form, the CDR3 reads TGTGCCAGCAGCACGGCAGGGGTGAACACTGAAGCTTTCTTT. Full variable domain (rest looked up from reference TRBV7-2 and TRBJ1-1): GAGVSQSPSNKVTEKGKDVELRCDPISGHTALYWYRQSLGQGLEFLIYFQGNSAPDKSGLPSDRFSAERTGGSVSTLTIQRTQQEDSAVYLCASSTAGVNTEAFFGQGTRLTVV.

This clonotype was picked up many times. This chain connects TRBV20-1 to TRBJ2-1, with D unresolved. V gave up 3 bases and J gave up 6 bases, with 12 bases separating them. Germline V gives CDR1 DFQATT, CDR2 SNEGSKA (reference sequence). The CDR3 extends over 13 amino acids. The CDR3 DNA is TGCAGTGCTAGTACTGGACCCGGCAATGAGCAGTTCTTC. It specifies CSASTGPGNEQFF.

In this sample, this clonotype turned up many times. V usage is TRBV20-1 and J usage is TRBJ2-3, with D perhaps TRBD2 (5 bases). The ends were cut back, 4 bases at V and 0 bases at J, with 11 bases in the middle. CDR1 is DFQATT, CDR2 SNEGSKA, per germline (reference sequence). This CDR3 comprises 14 residues. The CDR3 is CSANPWTSTDTQYF. In DNA, the CDR3 is TGCAGTGCTAACCCCTGGACTAGCACAGATACGCAGTATTTT.

As to this clonotype: A much larger clone differs by one base, so this may be a read error. This chain links TRBV11-2 with TRBJ2-3, with D possibly matching TRBD1 (6 bases). CDR1 and CDR2 from the germline V gene are SGHAT and FQNNGV. The CDR3 contains 16 residues. The chain's CDR3 is CASSMLGAINTGTQYF. The CDR3 nucleotides are TGTGCCAGCAGCATGCTGGGGGCGATAAACACAGGTACGCAGTATTTT.

This clonotype was seen many times. Here the CDR3 DNA reads TGTGCCAGCAGTTTAATCGGGGGCGATCACTCTGGAAACACCATATATTTT. The encoded protein is CASSLIGGDHSGNTIYF. The genes are TRBV27 and TRBJ1-3; maybe TRBD1 (6 bases). The CDR3 has 17 residues. The V gene lost 2 bases and the J gene lost 0 bases, with 14 bases spanning the gap. In germline, CDR1 is MNHEY, CDR2 SMNVEV (reference sequence).

This clonotype was seen at least ten times. CDR3 nucleotides: TGTGCCAGCTCCCCAGGGACAGCGGGGACCCAGCATTTT. It encodes CASSPGTAGTQHF. The gene calls are TRBV18 and TRBJ1-5; 7 bases map to TRBD1. The CDR3 extends over 13 amino acids. The V gene's germline CDR1 is KGHSH and CDR2 LQKENI. Trimming at V came to 6 bases and at J to 11 bases, leaving 10 bases not matched to a gene. The whole variable domain, filled in from reference TRBV18 and TRBJ1-5, reads NAGVMQNPRHLVRRRGQEARLRCSPMKGHSHVYWYRQLPEEGLKFMVYLQKENIIDESGMPKERFSAEFPKEGPSILRIQQVVRGDSAAYFCASSPGTAGTQHFGDGTRLSIL.

The rearrangement joins TRBV7-3 to TRBJ1-2; D gene unclear. Trimming took off 5 bases at V and 0 bases at J, with 7 bases between the two ends. Per the germline V gene, CDR1 is SGHTA and CDR2 is FQGTGA. This CDR3 is 13 amino acids long. The CDR3 bases are TGTGCCAGCAGCGAACAAGCTAACTATGGCTACACCTTC. Encoded protein: CASSEQANYGYTF.

This clonotype was seen ten or more times. CDR3 in amino acids: CASTSRAGGNEQFF. In DNA, the CDR3 is TGTGCCAGCACCTCCCGCGCAGGGGGCAATGAGCAGTTCTTC. The rearrangement joins TRBV11-3 to TRBJ2-1; TRBD1 aligns across 7 bases. The junction had 9 bases not matched to a gene; V was cut back by 7 bases and J by 6 bases. The CDR3 is 14 amino acids. Germline CDR1 SGHNT, CDR2 YENEEA.

This clonotype showed up many times. The chain is built from TRBV7-9 and TRBJ2-3, with D possibly being TRBD1 (5 bases). The CDR3 covers 12 residues. Per germline, CDR1 SEHNR and CDR2 FQNEAQ (reference sequence). Trimming took 5 bases from V and 8 from J, leaving 11 bases between them. For the CDR3, the DNA is TGTGCCAGCAGCCCCGGGCAGGGTACGCAGTATTTT. It specifies CASSPGQGTQYF.

This clonotype has at least ten counts. The chain recombines TRBV2 with TRBJ1-6; D unclear. Between the trimmed V and J ends, which lost 7 bases and 5 bases, there was a span of 15 bases. Per germline, CDR1 SNHLY and CDR2 FYNNEI. The CDR3 is made up of 15 amino acids. CDR3 DNA sequence: TGTGCCAGCAACCCCGGTGGTGGGAATAATTCACCCCTCCACTTT. Translating gives CASNPGGGNNSPLHF. Filled out from reference TRBV2 and TRBJ1-6, the complete variable domain reads EPEVTQTPSHQVTQMGQEVILRCVPISNHLYFYWYRQILGQKVEFLVSFYNNEISEKSEIFDDQFSVERPDGSNFTLKIRSTKLEDSAMYFCASNPGGGNNSPLHFGNGTRLTVT.